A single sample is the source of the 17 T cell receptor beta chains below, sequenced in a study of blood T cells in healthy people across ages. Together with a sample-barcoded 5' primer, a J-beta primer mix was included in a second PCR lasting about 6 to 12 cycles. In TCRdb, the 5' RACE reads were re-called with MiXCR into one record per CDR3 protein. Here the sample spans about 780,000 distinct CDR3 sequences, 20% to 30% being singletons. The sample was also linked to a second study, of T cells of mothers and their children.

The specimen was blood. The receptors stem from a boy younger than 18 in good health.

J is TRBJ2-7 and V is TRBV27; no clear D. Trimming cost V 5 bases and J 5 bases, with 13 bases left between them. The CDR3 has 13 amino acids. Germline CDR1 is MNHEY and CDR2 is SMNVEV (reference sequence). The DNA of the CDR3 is TGTGCCAGCAGTCGAGCGCTAGGCAACGAGCAGTACTTC. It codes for CASSRALGNEQYF.

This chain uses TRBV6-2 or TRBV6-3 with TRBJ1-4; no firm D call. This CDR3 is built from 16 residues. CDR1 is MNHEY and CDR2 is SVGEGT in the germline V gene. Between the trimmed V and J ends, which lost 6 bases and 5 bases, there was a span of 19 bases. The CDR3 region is CASSDTDRQPNEKLFF. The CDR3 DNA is TGTGCCAGCAGCGACACGGATCGGCAGCCGAATGAAAAACTGTTTTTT.

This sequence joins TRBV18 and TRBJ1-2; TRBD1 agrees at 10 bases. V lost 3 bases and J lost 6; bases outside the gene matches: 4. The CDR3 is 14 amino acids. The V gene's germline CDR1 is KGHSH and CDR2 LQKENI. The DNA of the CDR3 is TGTGCCAGCTCACCCGACAGGGGGCTCGATGGCTACACCTTC. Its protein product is CASSPDRGLDGYTF.

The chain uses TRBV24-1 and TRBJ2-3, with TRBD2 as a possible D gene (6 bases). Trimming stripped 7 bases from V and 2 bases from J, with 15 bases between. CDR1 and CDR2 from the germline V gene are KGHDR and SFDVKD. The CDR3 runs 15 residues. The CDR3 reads CATSNRDSVTDTQYF. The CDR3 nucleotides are TGTGCCACCAGCAACCGGGACTCGGTCACAGATACGCAGTATTTT.

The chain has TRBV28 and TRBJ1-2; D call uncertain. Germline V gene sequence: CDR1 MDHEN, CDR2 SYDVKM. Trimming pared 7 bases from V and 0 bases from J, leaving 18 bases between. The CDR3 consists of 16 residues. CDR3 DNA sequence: TGTGCCAGCACCTCTATTCTGGCCTTTCCTAACTATGGCTACACCTTC. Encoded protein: CASTSILAFPNYGYTF.

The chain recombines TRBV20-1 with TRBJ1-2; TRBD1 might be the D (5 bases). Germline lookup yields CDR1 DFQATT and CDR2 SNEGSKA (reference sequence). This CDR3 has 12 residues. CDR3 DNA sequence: TGCAGGGAGGTGGGGCGGGTTAATGGCTACACCTTC. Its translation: CREVGRVNGYTF.

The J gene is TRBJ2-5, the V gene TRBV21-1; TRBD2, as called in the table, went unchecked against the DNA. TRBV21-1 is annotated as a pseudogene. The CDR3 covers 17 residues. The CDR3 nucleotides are TGTGCCAGCAGCAAAGCCCCTAGCGGGGGGCCCCAAGAGACCCAGTACTTC. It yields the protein CASSKAPSGGPQETQYF.

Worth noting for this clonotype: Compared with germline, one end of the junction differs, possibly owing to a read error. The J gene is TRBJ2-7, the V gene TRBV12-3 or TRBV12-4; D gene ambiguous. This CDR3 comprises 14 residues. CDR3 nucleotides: TGTGCCAGCAGTTTTTCTCTGTCTCCCTACGCGCAGTACTTC. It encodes CASSFSLSPYAQYF.

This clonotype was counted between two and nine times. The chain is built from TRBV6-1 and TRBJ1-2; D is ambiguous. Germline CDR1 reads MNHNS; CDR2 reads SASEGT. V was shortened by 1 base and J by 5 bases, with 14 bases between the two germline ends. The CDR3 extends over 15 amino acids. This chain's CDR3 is CASSEVRRARYGYTF. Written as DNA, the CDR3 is TGTGCCAGCAGTGAAGTTCGCAGAGCGCGGTATGGCTACACCTTC.

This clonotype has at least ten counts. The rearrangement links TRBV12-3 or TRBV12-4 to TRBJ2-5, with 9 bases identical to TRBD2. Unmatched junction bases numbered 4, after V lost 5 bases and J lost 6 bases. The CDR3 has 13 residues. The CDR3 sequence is CASSPSGVKTQYF. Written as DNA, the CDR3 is TGTGCCAGCAGTCCTAGCGGGGTTAAGACCCAGTACTTC.

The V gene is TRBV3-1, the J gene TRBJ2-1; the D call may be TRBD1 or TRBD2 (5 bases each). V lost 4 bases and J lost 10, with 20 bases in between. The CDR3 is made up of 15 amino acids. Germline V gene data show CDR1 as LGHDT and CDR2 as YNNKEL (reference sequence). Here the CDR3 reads CASSLQSSGRYEQFF. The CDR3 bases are TGTGCCAGCAGCCTACAGTCATCGGGACGATACGAGCAGTTCTTC.

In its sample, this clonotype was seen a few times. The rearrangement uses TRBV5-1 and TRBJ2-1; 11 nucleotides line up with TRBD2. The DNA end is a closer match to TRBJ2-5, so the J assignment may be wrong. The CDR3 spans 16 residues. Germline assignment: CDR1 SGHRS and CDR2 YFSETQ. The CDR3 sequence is CASSLGSGGASETQYF. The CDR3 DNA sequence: TGCGCCAGCAGCTTGGGTAGCGGGGGGGCCAGCGAGACCCAGTACTTC.

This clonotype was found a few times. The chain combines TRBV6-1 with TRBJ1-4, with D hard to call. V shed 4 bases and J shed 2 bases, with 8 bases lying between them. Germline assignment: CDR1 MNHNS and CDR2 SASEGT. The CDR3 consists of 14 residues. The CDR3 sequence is CASSVLTTNEKLFF. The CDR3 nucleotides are TGTGCCAGCAGTGTTTTGACTACTAATGAAAAACTGTTTTTT.

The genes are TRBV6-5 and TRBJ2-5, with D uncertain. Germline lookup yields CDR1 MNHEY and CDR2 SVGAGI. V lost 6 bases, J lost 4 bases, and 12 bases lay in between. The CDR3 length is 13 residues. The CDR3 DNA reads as TGTGCCAGCAGCCCATACCGGCTAGAGACCCAGTACTTC. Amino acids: CASSPYRLETQYF.

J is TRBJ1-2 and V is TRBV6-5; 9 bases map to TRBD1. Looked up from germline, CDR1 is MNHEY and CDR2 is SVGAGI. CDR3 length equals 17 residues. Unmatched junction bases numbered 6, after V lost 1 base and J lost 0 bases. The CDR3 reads CASSYWDRVLANYGYTF. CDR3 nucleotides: TGTGCCAGCAGTTACTGGGACAGGGTTTTAGCTAACTATGGCTACACCTTC.

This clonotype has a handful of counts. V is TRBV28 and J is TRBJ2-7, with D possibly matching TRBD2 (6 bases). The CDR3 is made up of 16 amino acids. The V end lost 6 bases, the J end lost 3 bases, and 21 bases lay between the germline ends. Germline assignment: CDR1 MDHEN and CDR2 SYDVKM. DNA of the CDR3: TGTGCCAGCAGCTCTCCTCTTTGGGGGGAGAACTACGAGCAGTACTTC. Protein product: CASSSPLWGENYEQYF.

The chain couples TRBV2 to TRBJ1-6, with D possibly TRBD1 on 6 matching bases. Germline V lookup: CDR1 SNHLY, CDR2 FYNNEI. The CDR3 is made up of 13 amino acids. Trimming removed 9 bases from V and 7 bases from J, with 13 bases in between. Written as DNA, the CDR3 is TGTGCCAGTGGTAAGGGGGAGAATTCACCCCTCCACTTT. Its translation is CASGKGENSPLHF.